Listed here is a single T cell receptor beta chain. Its antigen is as yet unknown. This sample is drawn from a study of shared clonotypes between healthy human individuals. Whole-study findings and limits: Naive CD4 clonotypes were shared across a handful of donors at 5% to 6%. Estimated richness values were generally larger in naive subsets than in memory subsets.

In the CD4+ fraction, cells were divided into CD45RA+ naive and CD45RA-negative memory subsets. The germline V and J ends were trimmed by 2 bases and 6 bases, with 23 bases remaining between them. CDR3 length: 16 amino acids. In germline, CDR1 is GTSNPN, CDR2 SVGIG (reference sequence). Over several immunoSEQ plates, each subset's genomic DNA was distributed in even portions. Sequencing used immunoSEQ multiplex PCR; TCRdb keeps in-frame clones, though not all of them. This table holds roughly 680,000 clones, 72% found once. The chain joins TRBV30 to TRBJ2-7; D possibly uses TRBD1 or TRBD2 (6 bases each). This sequence was found in a woman between 25 and 40 years old in good health. The sample comprised memory CD4+ T cells sorted from blood. Subset defined: CD45RA-negative fraction. CDR3 sequence: CAWSIGGGSIGGEQYF. CDR3 coding DNA: TGTGCCTGGAGTATTGGAGGAGGGAGCATAGGGGGCGAGCAGTACTTC.